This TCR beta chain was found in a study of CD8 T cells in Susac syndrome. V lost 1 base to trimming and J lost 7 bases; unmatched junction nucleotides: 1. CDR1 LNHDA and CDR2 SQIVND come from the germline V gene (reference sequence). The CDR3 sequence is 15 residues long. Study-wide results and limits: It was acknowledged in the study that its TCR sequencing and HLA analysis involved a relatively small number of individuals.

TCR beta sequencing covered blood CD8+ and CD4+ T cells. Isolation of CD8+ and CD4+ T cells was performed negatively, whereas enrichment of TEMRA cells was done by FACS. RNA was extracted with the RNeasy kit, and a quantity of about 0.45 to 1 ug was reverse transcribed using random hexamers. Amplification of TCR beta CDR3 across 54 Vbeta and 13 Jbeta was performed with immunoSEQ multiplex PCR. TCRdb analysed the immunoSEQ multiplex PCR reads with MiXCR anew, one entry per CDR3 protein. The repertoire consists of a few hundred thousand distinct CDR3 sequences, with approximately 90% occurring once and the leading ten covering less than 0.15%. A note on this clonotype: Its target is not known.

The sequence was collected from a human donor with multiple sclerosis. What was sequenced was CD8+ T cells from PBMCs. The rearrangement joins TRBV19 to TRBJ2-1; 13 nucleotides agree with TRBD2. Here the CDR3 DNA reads TGTGCCAGTAGTATAGTGGGACTAGCGGGAAATGAGCAGTTCTTC. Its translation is CASSIVGLAGNEQFF. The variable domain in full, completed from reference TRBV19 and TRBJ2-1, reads DGGITQSPKYLFRKEGQNVTLSCEQNLNHDAMYWYRQDPGQGLRLIYYSQIVNDFQKGDIAEGYSVSREKKESFPLTVTSAQKNPTAFYLCASSIVGLAGNEQFFGPGTRLTVL.